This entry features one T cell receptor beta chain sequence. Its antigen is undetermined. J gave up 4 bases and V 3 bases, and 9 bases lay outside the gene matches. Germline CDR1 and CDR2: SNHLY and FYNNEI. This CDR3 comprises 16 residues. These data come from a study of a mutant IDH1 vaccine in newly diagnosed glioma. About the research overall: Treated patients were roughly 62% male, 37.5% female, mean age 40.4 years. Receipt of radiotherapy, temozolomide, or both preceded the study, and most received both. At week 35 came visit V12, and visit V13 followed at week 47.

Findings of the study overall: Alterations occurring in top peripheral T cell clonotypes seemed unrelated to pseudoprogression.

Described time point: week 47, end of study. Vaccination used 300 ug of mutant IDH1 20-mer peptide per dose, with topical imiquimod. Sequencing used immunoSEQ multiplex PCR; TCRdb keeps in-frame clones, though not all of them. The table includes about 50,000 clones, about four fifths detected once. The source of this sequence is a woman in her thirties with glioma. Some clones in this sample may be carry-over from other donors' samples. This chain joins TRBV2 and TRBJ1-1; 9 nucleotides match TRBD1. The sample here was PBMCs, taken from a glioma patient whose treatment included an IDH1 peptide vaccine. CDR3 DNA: TGTGCCAGCAGTGACGATCTTGTGACAGGGGGCACTGAAGCTTTCTTT. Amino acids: CASSDDLVTGGTEAFF.